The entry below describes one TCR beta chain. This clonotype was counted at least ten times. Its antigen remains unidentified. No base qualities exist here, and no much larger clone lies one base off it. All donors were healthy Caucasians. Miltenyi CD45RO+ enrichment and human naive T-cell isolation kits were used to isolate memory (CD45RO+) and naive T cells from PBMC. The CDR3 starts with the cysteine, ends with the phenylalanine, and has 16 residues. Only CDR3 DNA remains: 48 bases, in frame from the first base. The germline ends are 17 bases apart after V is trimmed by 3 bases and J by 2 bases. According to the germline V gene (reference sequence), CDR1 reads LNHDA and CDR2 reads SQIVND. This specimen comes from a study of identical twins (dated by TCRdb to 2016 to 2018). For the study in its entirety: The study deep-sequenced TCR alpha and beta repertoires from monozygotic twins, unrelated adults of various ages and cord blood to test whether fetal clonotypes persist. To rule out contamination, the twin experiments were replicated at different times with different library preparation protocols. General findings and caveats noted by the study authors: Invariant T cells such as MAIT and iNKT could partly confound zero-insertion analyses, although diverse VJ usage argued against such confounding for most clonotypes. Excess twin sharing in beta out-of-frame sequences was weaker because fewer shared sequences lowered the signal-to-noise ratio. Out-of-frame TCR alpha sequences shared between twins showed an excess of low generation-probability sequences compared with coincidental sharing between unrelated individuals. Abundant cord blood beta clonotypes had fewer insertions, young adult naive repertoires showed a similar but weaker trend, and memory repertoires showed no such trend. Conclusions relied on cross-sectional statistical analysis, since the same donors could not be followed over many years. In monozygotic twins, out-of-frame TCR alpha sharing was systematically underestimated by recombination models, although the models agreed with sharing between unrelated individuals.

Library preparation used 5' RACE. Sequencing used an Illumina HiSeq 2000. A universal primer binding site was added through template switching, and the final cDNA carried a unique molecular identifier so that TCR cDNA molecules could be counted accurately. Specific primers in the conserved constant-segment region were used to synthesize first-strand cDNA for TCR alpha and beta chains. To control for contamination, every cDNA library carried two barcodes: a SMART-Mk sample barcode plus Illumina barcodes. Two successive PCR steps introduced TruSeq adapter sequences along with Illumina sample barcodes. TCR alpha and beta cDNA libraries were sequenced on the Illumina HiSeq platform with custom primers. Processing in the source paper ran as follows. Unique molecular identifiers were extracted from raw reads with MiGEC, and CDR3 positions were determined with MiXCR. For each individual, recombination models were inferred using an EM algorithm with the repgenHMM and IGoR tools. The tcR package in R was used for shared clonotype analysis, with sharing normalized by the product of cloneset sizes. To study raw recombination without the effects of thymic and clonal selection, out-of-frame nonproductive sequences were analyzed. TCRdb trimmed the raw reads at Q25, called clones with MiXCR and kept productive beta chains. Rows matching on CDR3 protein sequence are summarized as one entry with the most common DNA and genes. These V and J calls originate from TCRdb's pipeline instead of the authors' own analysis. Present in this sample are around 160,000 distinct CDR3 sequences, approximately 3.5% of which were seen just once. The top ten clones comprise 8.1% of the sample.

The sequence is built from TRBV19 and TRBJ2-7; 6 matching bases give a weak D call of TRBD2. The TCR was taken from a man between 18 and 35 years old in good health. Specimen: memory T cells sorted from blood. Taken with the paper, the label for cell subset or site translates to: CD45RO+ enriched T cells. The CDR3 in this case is CASSISLLRGTYEQYF. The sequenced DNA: TGTGCCAGTAGTATTTCCCTTCTCCGGGGGACCTACGAGCAGTACTTC.